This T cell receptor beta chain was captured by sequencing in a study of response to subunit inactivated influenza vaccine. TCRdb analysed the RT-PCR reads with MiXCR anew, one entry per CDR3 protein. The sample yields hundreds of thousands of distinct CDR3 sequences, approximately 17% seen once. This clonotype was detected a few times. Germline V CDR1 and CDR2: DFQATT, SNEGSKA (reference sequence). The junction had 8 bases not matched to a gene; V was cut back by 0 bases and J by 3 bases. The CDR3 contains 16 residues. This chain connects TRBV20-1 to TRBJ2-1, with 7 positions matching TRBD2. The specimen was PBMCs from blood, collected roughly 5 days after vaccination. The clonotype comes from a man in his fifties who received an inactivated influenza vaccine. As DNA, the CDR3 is TGCAGTGCTAGAGAGGGAGGGGCTAGCGGCTACAATGAGCAGTTCTTC. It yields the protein CSAREGGASGYNEQFF.